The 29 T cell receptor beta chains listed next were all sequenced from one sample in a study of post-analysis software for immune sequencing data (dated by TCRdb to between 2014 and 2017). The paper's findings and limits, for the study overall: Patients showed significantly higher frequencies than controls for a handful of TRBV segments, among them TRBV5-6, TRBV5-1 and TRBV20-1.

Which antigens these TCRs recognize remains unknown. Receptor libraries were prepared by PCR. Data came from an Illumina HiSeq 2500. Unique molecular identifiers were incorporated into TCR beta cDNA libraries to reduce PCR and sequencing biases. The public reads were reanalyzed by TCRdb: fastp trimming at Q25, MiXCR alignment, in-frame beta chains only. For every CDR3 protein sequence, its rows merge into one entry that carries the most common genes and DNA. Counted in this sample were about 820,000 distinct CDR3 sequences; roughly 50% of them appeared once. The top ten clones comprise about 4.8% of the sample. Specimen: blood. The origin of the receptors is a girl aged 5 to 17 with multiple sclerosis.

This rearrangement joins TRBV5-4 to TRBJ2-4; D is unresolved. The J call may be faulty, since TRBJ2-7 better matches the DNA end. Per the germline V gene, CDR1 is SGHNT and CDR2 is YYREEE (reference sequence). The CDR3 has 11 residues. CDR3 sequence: CASRVMGEQYF. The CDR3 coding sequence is TGTGCCAGCAGAGTCATGGGCGAGCAGTACTTC.

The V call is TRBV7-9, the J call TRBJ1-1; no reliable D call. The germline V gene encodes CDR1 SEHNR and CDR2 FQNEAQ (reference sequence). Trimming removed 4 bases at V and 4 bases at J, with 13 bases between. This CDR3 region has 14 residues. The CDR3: CASSSPGKTTEAFF. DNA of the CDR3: TGTGCCAGCAGCTCGCCAGGAAAGACCACTGAAGCTTTCTTT.

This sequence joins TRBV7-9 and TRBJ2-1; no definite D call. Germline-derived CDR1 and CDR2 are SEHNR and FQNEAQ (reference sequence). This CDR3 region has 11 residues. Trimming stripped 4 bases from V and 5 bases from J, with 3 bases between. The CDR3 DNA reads TGTGCCAGCAGCTACAACAATGAGCAGTTCTTC. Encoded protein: CASSYNNEQFF.

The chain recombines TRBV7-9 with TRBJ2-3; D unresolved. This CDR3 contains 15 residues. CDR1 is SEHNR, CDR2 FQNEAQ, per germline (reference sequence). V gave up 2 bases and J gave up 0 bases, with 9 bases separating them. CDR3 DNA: TGTGCCAGCAGCTTATACACTGCGAGCACAGATACGCAGTATTTT. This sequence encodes CASSLYTASTDTQYF. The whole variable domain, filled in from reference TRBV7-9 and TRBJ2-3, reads DTGVSQNPRHKITKRGQNVTFRCDPISEHNRLYWYRQTLGQGPEFLTYFQNEAQLEKSRLLSDRFSAERPKGSFSTLEIQRTEQGDSAMYLCASSLYTASTDTQYFGPGTRLTVL.

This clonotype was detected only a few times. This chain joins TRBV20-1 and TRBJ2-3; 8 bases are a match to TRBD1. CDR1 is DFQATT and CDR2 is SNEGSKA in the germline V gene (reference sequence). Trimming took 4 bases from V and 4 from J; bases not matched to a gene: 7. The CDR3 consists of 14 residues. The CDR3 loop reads CSATSGQGADTQYF. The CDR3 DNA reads TGCAGTGCTACCTCCGGACAGGGCGCAGATACGCAGTATTTT.

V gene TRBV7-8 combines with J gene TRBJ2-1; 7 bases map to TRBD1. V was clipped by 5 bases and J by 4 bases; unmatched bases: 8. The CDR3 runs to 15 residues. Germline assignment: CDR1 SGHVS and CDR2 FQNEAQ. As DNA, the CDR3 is TGTGCCAGCAGCCCGACAGGGTCCCGGTACAATGAGCAGTTCTTC. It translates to CASSPTGSRYNEQFF.

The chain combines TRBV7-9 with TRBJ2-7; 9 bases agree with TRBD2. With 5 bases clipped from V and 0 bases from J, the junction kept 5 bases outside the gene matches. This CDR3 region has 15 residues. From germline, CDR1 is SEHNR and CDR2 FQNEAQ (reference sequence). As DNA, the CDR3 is TGTGCCAGCAGCAAAGCGGGAGGTAGCTCCTACGAGCAGTACTTC. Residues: CASSKAGGSSYEQYF.

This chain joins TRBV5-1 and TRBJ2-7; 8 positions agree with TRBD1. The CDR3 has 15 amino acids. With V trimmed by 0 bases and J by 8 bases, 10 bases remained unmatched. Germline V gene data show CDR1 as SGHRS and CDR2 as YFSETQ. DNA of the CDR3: TGCGCCAGCAGCTTGGCCGTGGACAGGGACCCCCAGCAGTACTTC. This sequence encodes CASSLAVDRDPQQYF.

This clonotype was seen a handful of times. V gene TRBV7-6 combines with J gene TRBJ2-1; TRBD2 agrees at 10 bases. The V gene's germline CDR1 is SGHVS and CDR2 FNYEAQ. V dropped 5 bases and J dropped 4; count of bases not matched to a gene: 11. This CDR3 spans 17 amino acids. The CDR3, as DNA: TGTGCCAGCAGCCCACGAGGAGGTAGCGGGGGGTACAATGAGCAGTTCTTC. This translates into CASSPRGGSGGYNEQFF.

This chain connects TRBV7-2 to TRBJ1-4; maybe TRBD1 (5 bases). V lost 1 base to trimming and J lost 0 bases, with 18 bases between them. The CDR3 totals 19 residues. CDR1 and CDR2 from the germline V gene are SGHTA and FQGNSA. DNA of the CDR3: TGTGCCAGCAGCTTAGATAGTACAGGCGGCCCGACAACTAATGAAAAACTGTTTTTT. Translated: CASSLDSTGGPTTNEKLFF. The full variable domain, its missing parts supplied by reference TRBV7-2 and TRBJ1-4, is GAGVSQSPSNKVTEKGKDVELRCDPISGHTALYWYRQSLGQGLEFLIYFQGNSAPDKSGLPSDRFSAERTGGSVSTLTIQRTQQEDSAVYLCASSLDSTGGPTTNEKLFFGSGTQLSVL.

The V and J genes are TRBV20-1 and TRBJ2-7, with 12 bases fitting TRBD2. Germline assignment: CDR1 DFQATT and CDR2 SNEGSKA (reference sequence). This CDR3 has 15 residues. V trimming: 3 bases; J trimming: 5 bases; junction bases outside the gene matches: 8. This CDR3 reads CSASPPSGRAHEQYF. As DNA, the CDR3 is TGCAGTGCTAGCCCCCCTAGCGGGAGGGCCCACGAGCAGTACTTC.

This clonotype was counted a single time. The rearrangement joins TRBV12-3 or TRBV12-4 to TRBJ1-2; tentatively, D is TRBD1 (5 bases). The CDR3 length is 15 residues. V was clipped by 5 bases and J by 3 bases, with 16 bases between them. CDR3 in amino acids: CASSRGGWQDYGYTF. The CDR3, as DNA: TGTGCCAGCAGTCGGGGGGGGTGGCAGGACTATGGCTACACCTTC.

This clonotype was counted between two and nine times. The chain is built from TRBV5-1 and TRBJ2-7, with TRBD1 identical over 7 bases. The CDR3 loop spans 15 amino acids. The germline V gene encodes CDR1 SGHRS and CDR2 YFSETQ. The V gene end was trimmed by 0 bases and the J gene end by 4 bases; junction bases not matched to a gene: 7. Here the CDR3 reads CASSLEEGASYEQYF. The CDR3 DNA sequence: TGCGCCAGCAGCTTGGAAGAGGGGGCTTCATACGAGCAGTACTTC.

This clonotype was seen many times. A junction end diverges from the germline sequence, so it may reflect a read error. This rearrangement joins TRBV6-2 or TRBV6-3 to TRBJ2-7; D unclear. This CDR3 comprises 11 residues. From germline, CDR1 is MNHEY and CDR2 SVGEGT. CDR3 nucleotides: TGTGCCAGCAGTTACTCCAACGAGCAGTACTTC. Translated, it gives CASSYSNEQYF.

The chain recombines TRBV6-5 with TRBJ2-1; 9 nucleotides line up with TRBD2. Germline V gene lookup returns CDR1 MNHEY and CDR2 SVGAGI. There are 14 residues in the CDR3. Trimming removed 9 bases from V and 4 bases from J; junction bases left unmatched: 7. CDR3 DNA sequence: TGTGCCAGTAGCGGGGGCTCTTATTACAATGAGCAGTTCTTC. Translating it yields CASSGGSYYNEQFF.

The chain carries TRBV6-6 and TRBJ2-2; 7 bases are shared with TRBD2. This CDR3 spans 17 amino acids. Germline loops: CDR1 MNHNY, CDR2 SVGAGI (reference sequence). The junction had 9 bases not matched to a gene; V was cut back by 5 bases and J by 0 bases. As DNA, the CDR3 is TGTGCCAGCAGTCCCTCTAGCGGACTGTCGAACACCGGGGAGCTGTTTTTT. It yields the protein CASSPSSGLSNTGELFF.

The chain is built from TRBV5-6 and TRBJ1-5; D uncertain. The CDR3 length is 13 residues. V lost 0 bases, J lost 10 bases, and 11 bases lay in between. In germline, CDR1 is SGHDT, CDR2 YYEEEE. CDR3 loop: CASSLAPRGPQHF. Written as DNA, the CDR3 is TGTGCCAGCAGCTTGGCTCCGCGCGGACCCCAGCATTTT.

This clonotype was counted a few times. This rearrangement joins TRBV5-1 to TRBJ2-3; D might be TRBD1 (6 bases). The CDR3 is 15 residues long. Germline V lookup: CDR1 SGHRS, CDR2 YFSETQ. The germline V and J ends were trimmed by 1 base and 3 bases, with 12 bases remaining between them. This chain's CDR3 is CASSLIQGLTDTQYF. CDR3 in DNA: TGCGCCAGCAGCTTGATACAGGGTCTAACAGATACGCAGTATTTT. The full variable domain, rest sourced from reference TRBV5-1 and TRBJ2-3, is KAGVTQTPRYLIKTRGQQVTLSCSPISGHRSVSWYQQTPGQGLQFLFEYFSETQRNKGNFPGRFSGRQFSNSRSEMNVSTLELGDSALYLCASSLIQGLTDTQYFGPGTRLTVL.

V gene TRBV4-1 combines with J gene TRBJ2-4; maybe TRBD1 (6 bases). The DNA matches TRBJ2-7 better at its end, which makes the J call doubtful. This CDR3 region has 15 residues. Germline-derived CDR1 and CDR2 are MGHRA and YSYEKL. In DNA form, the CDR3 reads TGCGCCAGCAGCCAAGATCTGGGGGCGTTCTACGAGCAGTACTTC. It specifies CASSQDLGAFYEQYF.

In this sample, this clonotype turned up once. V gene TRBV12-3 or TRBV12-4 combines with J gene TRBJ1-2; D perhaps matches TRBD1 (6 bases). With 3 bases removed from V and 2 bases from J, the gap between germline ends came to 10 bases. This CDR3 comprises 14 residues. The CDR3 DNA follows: TGTGCCAGCAGTTTGACAGGATACAACTATGGCTACACCTTC. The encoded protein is CASSLTGYNYGYTF.

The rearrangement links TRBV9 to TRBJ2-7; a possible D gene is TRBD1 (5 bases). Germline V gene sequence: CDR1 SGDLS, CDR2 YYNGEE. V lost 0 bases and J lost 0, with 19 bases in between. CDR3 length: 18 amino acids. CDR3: CASSVDPTKDSSSYEQYF. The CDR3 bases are TGTGCCAGCAGCGTAGACCCCACCAAAGACAGCAGCTCCTACGAGCAGTACTTC.

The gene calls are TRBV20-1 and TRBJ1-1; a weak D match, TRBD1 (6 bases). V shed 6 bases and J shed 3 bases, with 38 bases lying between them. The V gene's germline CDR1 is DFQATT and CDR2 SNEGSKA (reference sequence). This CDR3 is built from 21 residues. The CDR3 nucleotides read TGCAGTGCCACCCCGGGCAACTTTCCGACCCCGAATCGGGAGGGGGACACTGAAGCTTTCTTT. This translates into CSATPGNFPTPNREGDTEAFF.

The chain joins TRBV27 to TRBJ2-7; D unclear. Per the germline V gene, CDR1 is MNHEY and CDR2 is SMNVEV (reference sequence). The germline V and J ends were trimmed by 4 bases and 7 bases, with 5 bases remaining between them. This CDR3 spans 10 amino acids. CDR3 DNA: TGTGCCAGCAGTTGGTGGGAGCAGTACTTC. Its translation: CASSWWEQYF.

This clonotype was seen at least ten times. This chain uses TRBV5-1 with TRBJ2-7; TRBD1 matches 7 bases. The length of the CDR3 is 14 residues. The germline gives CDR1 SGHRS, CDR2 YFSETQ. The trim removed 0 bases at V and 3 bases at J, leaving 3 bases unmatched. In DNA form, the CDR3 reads TGCGCCAGCAGCTTGGTTGGGGACAGCTACGAGCAGTACTTC. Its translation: CASSLVGDSYEQYF.

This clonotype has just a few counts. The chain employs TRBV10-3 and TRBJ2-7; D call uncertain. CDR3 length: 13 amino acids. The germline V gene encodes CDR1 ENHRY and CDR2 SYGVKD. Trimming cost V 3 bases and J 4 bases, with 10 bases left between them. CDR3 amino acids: CAISEGDPYEQYF. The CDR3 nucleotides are TGTGCCATCAGTGAAGGAGACCCGTACGAGCAGTACTTC.

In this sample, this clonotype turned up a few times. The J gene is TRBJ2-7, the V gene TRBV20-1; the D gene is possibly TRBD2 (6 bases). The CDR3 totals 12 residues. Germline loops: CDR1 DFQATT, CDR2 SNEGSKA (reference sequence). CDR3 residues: CSGSSQSYEQYF. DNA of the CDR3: TGCAGCGGGAGTTCCCAGTCCTACGAGCAGTACTTC.

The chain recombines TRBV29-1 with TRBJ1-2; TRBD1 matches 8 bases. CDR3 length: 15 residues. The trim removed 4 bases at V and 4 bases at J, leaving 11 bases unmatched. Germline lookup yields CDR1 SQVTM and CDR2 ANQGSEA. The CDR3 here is CSVVVLRDRLYGYTF. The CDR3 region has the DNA TGCAGCGTTGTCGTACTCCGGGACAGGCTCTATGGCTACACCTTC. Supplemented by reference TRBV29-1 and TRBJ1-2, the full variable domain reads SAVISQKPSRDICQRGTSLTIQCQVDSQVTMMFWYRQQPGQSLTLIATANQGSEATYESGFVIDKFPISRPNLTFSTLTVSNMSPEDSSIYLCSVVVLRDRLYGYTFGSGTRLTVV.

For the CDR3, the DNA is TGTGCCATCAGTGAGAAAGGGACTAGCGGCCAGTTAGAGCAGTTCTTC. Its protein product is CAISEKGTSGQLEQFF. This chain connects TRBV10-3 to TRBJ2-1, with 11 bases that match TRBD2. Per germline, CDR1 ENHRY and CDR2 SYGVKD. After removal of 2 bases from V and 10 bases from J, the junction contained 10 bases not matched to a gene. The CDR3 is 16 amino acids.

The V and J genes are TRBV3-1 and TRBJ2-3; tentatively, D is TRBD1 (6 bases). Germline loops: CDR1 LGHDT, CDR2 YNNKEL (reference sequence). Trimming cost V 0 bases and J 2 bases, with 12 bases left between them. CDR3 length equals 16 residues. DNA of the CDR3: TGTGCCAGCAGCCAAGATGCAGGGGCGAACACAGATACGCAGTATTTT. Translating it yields CASSQDAGANTDTQYF.